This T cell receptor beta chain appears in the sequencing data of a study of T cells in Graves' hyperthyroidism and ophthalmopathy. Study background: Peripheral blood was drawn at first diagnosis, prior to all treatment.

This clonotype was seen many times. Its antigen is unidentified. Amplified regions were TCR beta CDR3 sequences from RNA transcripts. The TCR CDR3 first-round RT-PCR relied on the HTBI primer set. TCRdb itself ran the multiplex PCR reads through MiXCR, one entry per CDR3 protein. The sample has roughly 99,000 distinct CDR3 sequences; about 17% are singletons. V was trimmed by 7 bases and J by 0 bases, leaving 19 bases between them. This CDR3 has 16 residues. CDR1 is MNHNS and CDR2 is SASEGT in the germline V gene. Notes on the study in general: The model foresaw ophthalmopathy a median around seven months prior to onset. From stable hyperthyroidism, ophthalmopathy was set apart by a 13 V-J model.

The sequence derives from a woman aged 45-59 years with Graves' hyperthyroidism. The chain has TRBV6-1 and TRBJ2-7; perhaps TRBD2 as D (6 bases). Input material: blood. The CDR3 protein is CASMGFGGGSSYEQYF. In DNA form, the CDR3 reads TGTGCCAGCATGGGCTTCGGGGGAGGAAGCTCCTACGAGCAGTACTTC.